This T cell receptor beta chain was captured in a study of shared clonotypes between healthy human individuals. For the study at large: CD8 memory received one plate per donor, CD8 naive two, CD4 memory three and CD4 naive three. Overall study findings and caveats: Blood alone was sampled, and tissue repertoires likely differ.

Concerning this clone itself: Its cognate antigen is unknown.

Tens of thousands of T cell genomes, or roughly 200 ng DNA, went into the sorted-subset replicate PCRs. Method: immunoSEQ multiplex PCR; TCRdb's copy keeps in-frame clones and lacks some. The sample lists a few million clones; about 90% were seen once. Looked up from germline, CDR1 is SGHAT and CDR2 is FQNNGV. CDR3 length equals 15 residues. Trimming cost V 4 bases and J 7 bases; bases outside gene matches: 10. This rearrangement joins TRBV11-2 to TRBJ2-7; 10 positions agree with TRBD2. Source material: naive CD4+ T cells from PBMCs. Subset here: CD45RA+ positively selected. The sequence derives from a man younger than 35 in good health. Some clones in this sample may be carry-over from other donors' samples. The DNA for the CDR3 is TGTGCCAGCAGCTCCCAAGCGGGAGGGCCGGGAGAGCAGTACTTC. Its translation: CASSSQAGGPGEQYF.